One sample yielded the 14 T cell receptor beta chains listed below, sequenced in a study of T cells in narcolepsy (dated by TCRdb to the late 2010s). The library was produced with the immunoSEQ multiplex PCR assay. Entries here come from immuneACCESS through TCRdb and include only in-frame sequences with V and J called. Some clones fail to appear in such tables; in the studies checked, an unresolved V gene covers under half of the shortfall, and the cause of the remainder is unknown. Recorded for this sample are over 30,000 clones; about 85% of them occurred a single time. The ten most abundant clones make up about 1.6% of the sample. The source material was CD45RA- memory CD4+ T cells from PBMCs. The cell subset or site label on this specimen signifies: memory T cells sorted ex vivo from peripheral blood. The receptors were sampled from a human donor with narcolepsy.

This clone appeared once. The gene calls are TRBV6-1 and TRBJ2-1; D might be TRBD2 (5 bases). Germline lookup yields CDR1 MNHNS and CDR2 SASEGT. Trimming left V 4 bases short and J 6 bases short, with 16 bases between. The CDR3 loop spans 15 amino acids. The CDR3 DNA reads TGTGCCAGCAGTGCAGGCCTAGCCATGGGCAATGAGCAGTTCTTC. Protein sequence: CASSAGLAMGNEQFF.

The rearrangement links TRBV9 to TRBJ1-2; D is possibly TRBD1 (5 bases). This CDR3 is built from 13 residues. The germline V and J ends were trimmed by 5 bases and 8 bases, with 16 bases remaining between them. Germline V gene lookup returns CDR1 SGDLS and CDR2 YYNGEE. For the CDR3, the DNA is TGTGCCAGCAGTGTTACACAGGTTTCCGGCTACACCTTC. It yields the protein CASSVTQVSGYTF.

The chain combines TRBV29-1 with TRBJ1-2; 8 bases align to TRBD1. Germline CDR1 is SQVTM and CDR2 is ANQGSEA. The CDR3 totals 13 residues. The V gene end was trimmed by 6 bases and the J gene end by 4 bases; junction bases not matched to a gene: 7. The CDR3 DNA is TGCAGCGTGCTTCAGGGGGCGGTCTATGGCTACACCTTC. This translates into CSVLQGAVYGYTF.

The chain has TRBV7-9 and TRBJ2-7; TRBD1 might be the D (6 bases). From germline, CDR1 is SEHNR and CDR2 FQNEAQ (reference sequence). The ends were cut back, 1 base at V and 2 bases at J, with 12 bases in the middle. The CDR3 runs 15 residues. The CDR3 sequence is CASSLVQGSAYEQYF. In DNA, the CDR3 is TGTGCCAGCAGCTTAGTACAGGGTAGCGCCTACGAGCAGTACTTC.

V usage is TRBV30 and J usage is TRBJ1-1, with a tentative D call TRBD1 (6 bases). Germline assignment: CDR1 GTSNPN and CDR2 SVGIG (reference sequence). The germline V and J ends were trimmed by 3 bases and 3 bases, with 17 bases remaining between them. CDR3 length: 15 residues. The CDR3 here is CAWSVWGAEDTEAFF. Here the CDR3 DNA reads TGTGCCTGGAGCGTATGGGGGGCTGAGGACACTGAAGCTTTCTTT.

The chain uses TRBV9 and TRBJ2-5; D call uncertain. With 4 bases removed from V and 2 bases from J, the gap between germline ends came to 15 bases. CDR3 length: 15 residues. The germline V gene has CDR1 SGDLS and CDR2 YYNGEE. The CDR3 region is CASSPELATQETQYF. The DNA of the CDR3 is TGTGCCAGCAGCCCAGAGTTGGCTACTCAAGAGACCCAGTACTTC.

The rearrangement joins TRBV4-3 to TRBJ1-4, with no clear D. V shed 1 base and J shed 8 bases, with 14 bases lying between them. Germline loops: CDR1 LGHNA, CDR2 YSLEER. The CDR3 has 15 residues. The CDR3 loop reads CASSQVLLRGEKLFF. Here the CDR3 DNA reads TGCGCCAGCAGCCAAGTTCTCCTACGGGGAGAAAAACTGTTTTTT.

The chain is built from TRBV7-8 and TRBJ2-1, with 8 bases identical to TRBD2. The V and J ends lost 1 base and 4 bases, in that order; junction bases with no gene match: 6. Germline-derived CDR1 and CDR2 are SGHVS and FQNEAQ. There are 16 residues in the CDR3. The CDR3 coding sequence is TGTGCCAGCAGCTTAGGGGCGGGGGGAGGATACAATGAGCAGTTCTTC. Its translation is CASSLGAGGGYNEQFF.

V gene TRBV28 combines with J gene TRBJ1-1; TRBD1 is a possible D gene (5 bases). The V end lost 5 bases, the J end lost 1 base, and 14 bases lay between the germline ends. The CDR3 loop spans 15 amino acids. Germline V gene data show CDR1 as MDHEN and CDR2 as SYDVKM. The CDR3 sequence is CASSPRDGSNTEAFF. The CDR3 DNA reads as TGTGCCAGCAGTCCCCGGGACGGATCGAACACTGAAGCTTTCTTT.

The CDR3 DNA follows: TGTGCCAGCAGCTCGTTGGGCCGGGACCTCTTAAACTATGGCTACACCTTC. Translating gives CASSSLGRDLLNYGYTF. The rearrangement joins TRBV5-4 to TRBJ1-2, with a tentative D call TRBD1 (5 bases). Germline CDR1 reads SGHNT; CDR2 reads YYREEE (reference sequence). Between the trimmed V and J ends, which lost 3 bases and 2 bases, there was a span of 20 bases. This CDR3 has 17 residues.

This clone has just one count. DNA for the CDR3: TGTGCCAGCATAGCTAGCGGGGGGGCCTACAATGAGCAGTTCTTC. Amino acids: CASIASGGAYNEQFF. The V gene is TRBV7-9, the J gene TRBJ2-1, with 12 bases aligning to TRBD2. The CDR3 totals 15 residues. Trimming removed 7 bases from V and 2 bases from J; junction bases left unmatched: 3. Germline CDR1 reads SEHNR; CDR2 reads FQNEAQ (reference sequence). Using reference TRBV7-9 and TRBJ2-1 for the parts outside the CDR3, the full variable domain is DTGVSQNPRHKITKRGQNVTFRCDPISEHNRLYWYRQTLGQGPEFLTYFQNEAQLEKSRLLSDRFSAERPKGSFSTLEIQRTEQGDSAMYLCASIASGGAYNEQFFGPGTRLTVL.

Concerning this clone itself: Different DNA sequences within this sample yield the same CDR3. This chain joins TRBV27 and TRBJ1-1, with D tentatively TRBD1 (6 bases). This CDR3 spans 14 amino acids. Germline CDR1 reads MNHEY; CDR2 reads SMNVEV (reference sequence). V was clipped by 3 bases and J by 1 base, with 9 bases between them. CDR3 protein: CASSFLQGNTEAFF. The CDR3 bases are TGTGCCAGCAGTTTCTTACAGGGGAACACTGAAGCTTTCTTT.

The chain couples TRBV6-5 to TRBJ2-7; D remains ambiguous. Trimming took 2 bases from V and 0 from J, leaving 5 bases between them. Germline CDR1 is MNHEY and CDR2 is SVGAGI. The CDR3 is 13 amino acids. CDR3 in amino acids: CASSYLSSYEQYF. DNA of the CDR3: TGTGCCAGCAGTTACCTCAGCTCCTACGAGCAGTACTTC.

The chain uses TRBV4-2 and TRBJ2-2; D could derive from TRBD1 or TRBD2 (5 bases each). Trimming took off 2 bases at V and 5 bases at J, with 15 bases between the two ends. CDR3 length: 16 residues. Germline V CDR1 and CDR2: LGHNA, YNFKEQ. The CDR3 spells CASSQLGPQRTGELFF. The CDR3 bases are TGTGCCAGCAGCCAACTGGGACCCCAAAGGACCGGGGAGCTGTTTTTT.